Listed here is a single T cell receptor (beta chain). Its cognate antigen is unknown. This sample is part of a study of T cell repertoires in cytomegalovirus infection. Study information: CMV epitopes, recently identified HLA-C-restricted and well-studied HLA-B-restricted, were used. From public TCR beta signatures came an indication of both CMV infection and matching HLA type.

Study-level points and caveats: The ex vivo response was dominated by HLA-C-restricted CMV-specific TCR beta clonotypes. Summed frequency of public TCR beta families distinguished CMV carriers with the relevant HLA.

TCRdb re-called the reads with MiXCR, one entry per CDR3 protein. Among 450,000 to 600,000 distinct CDR3 sequences listed, roughly 46% were seen once. This CDR3 spans 15 amino acids. V lost 1 base to trimming and J lost 1 base, with 8 bases between them. The V gene's germline CDR1 is SGHTA and CDR2 FQGNSA. V gene TRBV7-2 combines with J gene TRBJ2-1; D remains ambiguous. Sequenced material: cultured PBMCs, taken from culture after CMV antigen stimulation. The sequence derives from a human donor in good health (CMV status not recorded). Some clones in this sample may be carry-over from other donors' samples. The DNA for the CDR3 is TGTGCCAGCAGCTTAGTTTCGGCATCCTACAATGAGCAGTTCTTC. Translating it yields CASSLVSASYNEQFF.